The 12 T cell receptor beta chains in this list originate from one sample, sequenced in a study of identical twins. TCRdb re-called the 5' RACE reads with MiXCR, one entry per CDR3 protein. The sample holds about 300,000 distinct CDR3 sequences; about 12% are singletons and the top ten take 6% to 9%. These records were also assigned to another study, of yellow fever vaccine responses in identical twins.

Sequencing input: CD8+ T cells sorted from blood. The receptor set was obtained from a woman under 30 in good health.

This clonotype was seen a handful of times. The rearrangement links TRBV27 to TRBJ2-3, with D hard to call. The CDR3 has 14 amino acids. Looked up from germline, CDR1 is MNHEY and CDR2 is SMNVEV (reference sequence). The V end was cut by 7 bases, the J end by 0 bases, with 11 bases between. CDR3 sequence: CASTRRSSTDTQYF. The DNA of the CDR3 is TGTGCCAGCACACGGCGTTCTAGCACAGATACGCAGTATTTT.

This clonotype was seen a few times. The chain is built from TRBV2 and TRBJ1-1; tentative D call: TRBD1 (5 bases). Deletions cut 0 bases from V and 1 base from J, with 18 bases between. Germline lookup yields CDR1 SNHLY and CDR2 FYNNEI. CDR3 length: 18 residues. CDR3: CASSEAILWGSRNTEAFF. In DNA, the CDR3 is TGTGCCAGCAGTGAAGCGATTTTATGGGGGTCGAGGAACACTGAAGCTTTCTTT.

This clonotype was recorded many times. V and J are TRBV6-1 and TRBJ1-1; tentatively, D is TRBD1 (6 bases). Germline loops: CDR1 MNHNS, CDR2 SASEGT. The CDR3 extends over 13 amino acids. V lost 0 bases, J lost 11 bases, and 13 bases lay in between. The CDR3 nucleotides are TGTGCCAGCAGTGAAGCCGAACAGGGTGGGGCTTTCTTT. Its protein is CASSEAEQGGAFF.

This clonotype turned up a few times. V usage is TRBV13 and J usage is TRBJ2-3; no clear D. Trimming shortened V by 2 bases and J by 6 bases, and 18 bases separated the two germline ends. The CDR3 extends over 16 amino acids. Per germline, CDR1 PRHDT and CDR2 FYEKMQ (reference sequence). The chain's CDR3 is CASSLYSDYVADTQYF. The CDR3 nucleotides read TGTGCCAGCAGCTTATATTCGGATTACGTTGCGGATACGCAGTATTTT.

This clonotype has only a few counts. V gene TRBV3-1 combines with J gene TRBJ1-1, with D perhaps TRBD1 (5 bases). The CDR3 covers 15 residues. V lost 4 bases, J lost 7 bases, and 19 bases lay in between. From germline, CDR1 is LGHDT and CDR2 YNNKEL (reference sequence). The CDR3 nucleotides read TGTGCCAGCAGCCCTCGTGGGAGAGGGGTCGGTGAAGCTTTCTTT. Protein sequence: CASSPRGRGVGEAFF.

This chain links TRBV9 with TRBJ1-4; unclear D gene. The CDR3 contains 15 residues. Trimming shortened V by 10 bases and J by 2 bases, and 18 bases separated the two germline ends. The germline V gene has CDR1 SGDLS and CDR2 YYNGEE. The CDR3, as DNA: TGTGCCGGCCCCCCCCTCGACGAGACTAATGAAAAACTGTTTTTT. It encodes CAGPPLDETNEKLFF. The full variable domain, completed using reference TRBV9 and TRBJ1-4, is DSGVTQTPKHLITATGQRVTLRCSPRSGDLSVYWYQQSLDQGLQFLIQYYNGEERAKGNILERFSAQQFPDLHSELNLSSLELGDSALYFCAGPPLDETNEKLFFGSGTQLSVL.

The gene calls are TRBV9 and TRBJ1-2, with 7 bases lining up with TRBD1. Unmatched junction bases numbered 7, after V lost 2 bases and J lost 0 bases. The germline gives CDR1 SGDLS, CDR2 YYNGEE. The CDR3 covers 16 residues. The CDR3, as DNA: TGTGCCAGCAGCGTGACAGGGATAGGAACTAACTATGGCTACACCTTC. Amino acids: CASSVTGIGTNYGYTF.

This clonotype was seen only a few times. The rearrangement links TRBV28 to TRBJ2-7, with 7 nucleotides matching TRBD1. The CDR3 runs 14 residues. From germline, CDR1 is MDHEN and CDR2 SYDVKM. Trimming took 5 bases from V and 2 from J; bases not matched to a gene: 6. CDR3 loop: CASSPQGSTYEQYV. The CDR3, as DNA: TGTGCCAGCAGTCCACAGGGGTCTACCTACGAGCAGTACGTC.

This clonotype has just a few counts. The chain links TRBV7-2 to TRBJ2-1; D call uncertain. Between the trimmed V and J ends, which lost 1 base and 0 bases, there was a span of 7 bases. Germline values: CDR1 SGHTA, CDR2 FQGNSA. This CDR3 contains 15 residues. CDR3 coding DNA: TGTGCCAGCAGCTTAGACGACGGCTCCTACAATGAGCAGTTCTTC. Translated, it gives CASSLDDGSYNEQFF. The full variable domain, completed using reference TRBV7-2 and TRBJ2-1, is GAGVSQSPSNKVTEKGKDVELRCDPISGHTALYWYRQSLGQGLEFLIYFQGNSAPDKSGLPSDRFSAERTGGSVSTLTIQRTQQEDSAVYLCASSLDDGSYNEQFFGPGTRLTVL.

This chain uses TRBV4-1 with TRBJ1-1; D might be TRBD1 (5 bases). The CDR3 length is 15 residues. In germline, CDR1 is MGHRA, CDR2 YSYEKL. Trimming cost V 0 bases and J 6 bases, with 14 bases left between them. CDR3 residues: CASSQDWQGNSEAFF. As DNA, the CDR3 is TGCGCCAGCAGCCAAGATTGGCAGGGTAATTCTGAAGCTTTCTTT.

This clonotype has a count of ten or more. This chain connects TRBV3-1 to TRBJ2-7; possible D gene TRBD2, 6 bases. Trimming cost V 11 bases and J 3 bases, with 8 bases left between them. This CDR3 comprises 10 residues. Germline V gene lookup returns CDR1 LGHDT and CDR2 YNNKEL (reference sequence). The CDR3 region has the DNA TGTGCCGCGGGGCTCTACGAGCAGTACTTC. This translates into CAAGLYEQYF.

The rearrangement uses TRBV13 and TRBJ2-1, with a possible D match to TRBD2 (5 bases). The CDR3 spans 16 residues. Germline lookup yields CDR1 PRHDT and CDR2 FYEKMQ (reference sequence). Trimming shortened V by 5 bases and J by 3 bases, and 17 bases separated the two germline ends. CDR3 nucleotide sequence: TGTGCCAGCAGCCCAGGCCCCGGGGTTTACTACAATGAGCAGTTCTTC. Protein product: CASSPGPGVYYNEQFF.